A single sample is the source of the 3 T cell receptor beta chains below, sequenced in a study of T cells in Graves' hyperthyroidism and ophthalmopathy. RNA transcripts were the template for amplifying TCR beta CDR3 regions. During a first-round RT-PCR of the TCR CDR3, the HTBI primer set was used. TCRdb re-called the multiplex PCR reads with MiXCR, one entry per CDR3 protein. The profile shows a few hundred thousand distinct CDR3 sequences, approximately 14% of them singletons. The sequenced sample was blood. These receptors all stem from a woman aged 35 to 49 with Graves' hyperthyroidism.

This chain uses TRBV19 with TRBJ2-5; 8 bases agree with TRBD1. Germline V gene sequence: CDR1 LNHDA, CDR2 SQIVND (reference sequence). With V trimmed by 5 bases and J by 4 bases, 6 bases remained unmatched. The CDR3 runs to 14 residues. For the CDR3, the DNA is TGTGCCAGTAGTGAAGGGGACAGGCGAGAGACCCAGTACTTC. Translation: CASSEGDRRETQYF.

This clonotype was counted many times. This chain connects TRBV28 to TRBJ2-1, with TRBD1 matching 10 bases. The J segment lost 8 bases and the V segment lost 3 bases, leaving 4 bases of the junction unmatched. The CDR3 loop spans 14 amino acids. CDR1 is MDHEN, CDR2 SYDVKM, per germline. CDR3 DNA: TGTGCCAGCAGTTTCAAGGGACAGGGGTATGAGCAGTTCTTC. This codes for CASSFKGQGYEQFF. The full variable domain, its missing parts supplied by reference TRBV28 and TRBJ2-1, is DVKVTQSSRYLVKRTGEKVFLECVQDMDHENMFWYRQDPGLGLRLIYFSYDVKMKEKGDIPEGYSVSREKKERFSLILESASTNQTSMYLCASSFKGQGYEQFFGPGTRLTVL.

The J gene is TRBJ2-1, the V gene TRBV10-1, with 9 bases lining up with TRBD2. Germline assignment: CDR1 WNHNN and CDR2 SYGVQD (reference sequence). The CDR3 consists of 15 residues. With V trimmed by 2 bases and J by 7 bases, 6 bases remained unmatched. The chain's CDR3 is CASSEGLASGNEQFF. For the CDR3, the DNA is TGCGCCAGCAGTGAGGGACTAGCGAGCGGGAATGAGCAGTTCTTC.